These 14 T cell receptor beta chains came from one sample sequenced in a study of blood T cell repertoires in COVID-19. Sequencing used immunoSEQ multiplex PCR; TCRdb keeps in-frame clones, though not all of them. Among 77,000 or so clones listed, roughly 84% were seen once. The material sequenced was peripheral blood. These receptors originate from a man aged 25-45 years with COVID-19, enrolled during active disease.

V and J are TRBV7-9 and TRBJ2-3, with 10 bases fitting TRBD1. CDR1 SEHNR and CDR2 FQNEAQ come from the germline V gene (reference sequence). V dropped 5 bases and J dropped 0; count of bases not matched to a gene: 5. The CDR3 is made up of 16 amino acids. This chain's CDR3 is CASSPGTGASTDTQYF. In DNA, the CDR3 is TGTGCCAGCAGCCCCGGGACAGGGGCTAGCACAGATACGCAGTATTTT. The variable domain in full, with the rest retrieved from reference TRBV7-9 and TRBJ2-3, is DTGVSQNPRHKITKRGQNVTFRCDPISEHNRLYWYRQTLGQGPEFLTYFQNEAQLEKSRLLSDRFSAERPKGSFSTLEIQRTEQGDSAMYLCASSPGTGASTDTQYFGPGTRLTVL.

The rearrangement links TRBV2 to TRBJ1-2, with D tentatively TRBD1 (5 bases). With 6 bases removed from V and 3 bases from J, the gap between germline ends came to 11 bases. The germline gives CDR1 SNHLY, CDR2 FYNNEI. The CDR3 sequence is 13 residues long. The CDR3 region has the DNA TGTGCCAGCAGCCCTGACAGCGACTATGGCTACACCTTC. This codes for CASSPDSDYGYTF.

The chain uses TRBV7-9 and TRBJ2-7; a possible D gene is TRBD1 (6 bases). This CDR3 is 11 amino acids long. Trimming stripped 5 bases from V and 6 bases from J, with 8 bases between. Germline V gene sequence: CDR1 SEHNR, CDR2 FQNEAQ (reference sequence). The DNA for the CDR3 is TGTGCCAGCAGCGACAGGCGCGAGCAGTACTTC. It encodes CASSDRREQYF. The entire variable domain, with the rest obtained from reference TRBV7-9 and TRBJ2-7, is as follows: DTGVSQNPRHKITKRGQNVTFRCDPISEHNRLYWYRQTLGQGPEFLTYFQNEAQLEKSRLLSDRFSAERPKGSFSTLEIQRTEQGDSAMYLCASSDRREQYFGPGTRLTVT.

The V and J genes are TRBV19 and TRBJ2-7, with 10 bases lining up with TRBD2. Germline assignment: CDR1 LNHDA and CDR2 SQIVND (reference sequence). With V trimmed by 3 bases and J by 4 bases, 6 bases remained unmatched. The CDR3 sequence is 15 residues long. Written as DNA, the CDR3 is TGTGCCAGTAGTATGATCCTAGCGGGAGCATACGAGCAGTACTTC. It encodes CASSMILAGAYEQYF.

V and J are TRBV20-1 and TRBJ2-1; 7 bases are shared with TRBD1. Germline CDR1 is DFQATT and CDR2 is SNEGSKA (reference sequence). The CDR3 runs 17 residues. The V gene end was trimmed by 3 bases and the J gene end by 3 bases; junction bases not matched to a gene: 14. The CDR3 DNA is TGCAGTGCTAGTCTCGCCAAGGGACAGAGAGACTACAATGAGCAGTTCTTC. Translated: CSASLAKGQRDYNEQFF.

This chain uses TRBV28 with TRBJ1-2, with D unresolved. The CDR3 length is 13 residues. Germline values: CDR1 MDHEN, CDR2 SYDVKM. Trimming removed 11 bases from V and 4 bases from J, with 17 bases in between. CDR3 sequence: CAVQPQQSYGYTF. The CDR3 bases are TGTGCCGTGCAACCCCAACAGTCCTATGGCTACACCTTC.

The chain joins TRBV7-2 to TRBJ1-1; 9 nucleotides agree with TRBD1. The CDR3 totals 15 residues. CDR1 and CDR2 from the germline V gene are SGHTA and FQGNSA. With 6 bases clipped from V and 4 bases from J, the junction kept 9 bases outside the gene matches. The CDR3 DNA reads TGTGCCAGCAGACCTCAGGGACAGGGTGGCACTGAAGCTTTCTTT. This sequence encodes CASRPQGQGGTEAFF.

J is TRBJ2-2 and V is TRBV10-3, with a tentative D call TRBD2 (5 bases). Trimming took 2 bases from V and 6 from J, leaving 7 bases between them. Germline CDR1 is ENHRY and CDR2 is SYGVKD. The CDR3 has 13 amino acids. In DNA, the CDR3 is TGTGCCATCAGTGAGAGCGGACCCGGGGAGCTGTTTTTT. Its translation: CAISESGPGELFF.

Here the CDR3 DNA reads TGTGCCACCAGTGACGCTCGGGTGGTCCAAGAGACCCAGTACTTC. Translated: CATSDARVVQETQYF. The rearrangement links TRBV24-1 to TRBJ2-5; D gene uncertain. The CDR3 runs 15 residues. The germline V and J ends were trimmed by 4 bases and 1 base, with 12 bases remaining between them. CDR1 KGHDR and CDR2 SFDVKD come from the germline V gene.

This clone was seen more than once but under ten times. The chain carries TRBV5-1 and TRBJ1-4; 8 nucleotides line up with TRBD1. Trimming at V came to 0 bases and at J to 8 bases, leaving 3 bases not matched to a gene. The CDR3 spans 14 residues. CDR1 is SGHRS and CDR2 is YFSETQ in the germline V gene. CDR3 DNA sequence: TGCGCCAGCAGCTTGGGCAGGGGGCAGGAAAAACTGTTTTTT. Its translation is CASSLGRGQEKLFF.

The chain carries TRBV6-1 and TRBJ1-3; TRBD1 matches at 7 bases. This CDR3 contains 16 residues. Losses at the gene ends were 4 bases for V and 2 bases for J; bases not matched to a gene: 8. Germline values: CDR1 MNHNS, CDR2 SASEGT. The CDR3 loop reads CASSGWRDSTGNTIYF. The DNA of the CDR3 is TGTGCCAGCAGTGGTTGGAGGGACAGCACTGGAAACACCATATATTTT.

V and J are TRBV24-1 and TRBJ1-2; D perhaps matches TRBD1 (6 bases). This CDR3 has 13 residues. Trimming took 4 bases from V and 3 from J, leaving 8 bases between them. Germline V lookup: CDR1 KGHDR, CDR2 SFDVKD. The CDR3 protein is CATSEGQYYGYTF. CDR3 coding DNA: TGTGCCACCAGTGAAGGACAGTACTATGGCTACACCTTC.

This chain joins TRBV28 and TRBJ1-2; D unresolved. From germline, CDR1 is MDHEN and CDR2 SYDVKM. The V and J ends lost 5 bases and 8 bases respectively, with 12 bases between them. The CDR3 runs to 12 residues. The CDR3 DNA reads TGTGCCAGCAGTAAAACAGCAACAGGCTACACCTTC. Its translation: CASSKTATGYTF.

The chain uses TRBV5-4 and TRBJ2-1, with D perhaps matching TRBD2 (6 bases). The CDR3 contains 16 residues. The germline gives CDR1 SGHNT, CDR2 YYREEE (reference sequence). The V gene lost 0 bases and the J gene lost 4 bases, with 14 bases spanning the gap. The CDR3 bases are TGTGCCAGCAGCTTGGCTCTGACTAGTATGTACAATGAGCAGTTCTTC. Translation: CASSLALTSMYNEQFF.